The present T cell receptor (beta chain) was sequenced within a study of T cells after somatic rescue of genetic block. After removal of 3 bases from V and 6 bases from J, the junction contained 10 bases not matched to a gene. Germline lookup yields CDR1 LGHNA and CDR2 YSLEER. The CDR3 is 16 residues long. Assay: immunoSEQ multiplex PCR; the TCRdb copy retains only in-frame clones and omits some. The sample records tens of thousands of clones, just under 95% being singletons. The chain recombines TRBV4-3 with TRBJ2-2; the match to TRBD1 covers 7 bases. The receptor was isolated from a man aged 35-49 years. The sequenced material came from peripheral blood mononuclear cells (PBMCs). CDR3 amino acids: CASSHQNRGLAGELFF. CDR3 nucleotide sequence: TGCGCCAGCAGCCATCAAAACAGGGGCTTGGCCGGGGAGCTGTTTTTT.